A single sample gave rise to the 23 T cell receptor beta chains below, sequenced in a study of yellow fever vaccine responses in identical twins. TCRdb used MiXCR to reprocess the RT-PCR reads, holding one entry per CDR3 protein. This sample has some 2,900 distinct CDR3 sequences, with about 90% found just once. Material: T cells from blood (PBMCs), unsorted or a sorted subset (not recorded which), obtained before or after yellow fever vaccination (not recorded which). The receptors stem from a woman under 30 who received the yellow fever vaccine.

The rearrangement links TRBV29-1 to TRBJ1-2; a weak D match, TRBD1 (5 bases). The CDR3 spans 10 residues. Trimming shortened V by 7 bases and J by 5 bases, and 8 bases separated the two germline ends. Germline loops: CDR1 SQVTM, CDR2 ANQGSEA. CDR3 loop: CSAGGYGYTF. CDR3 nucleotides: TGCAGCGCTGGGGGGTATGGCTACACCTTC.

The gene calls are TRBV11-2 and TRBJ2-1, with 7 nucleotides matching TRBD2. The V gene end was trimmed by 8 bases and the J gene end by 4 bases; junction bases not matched to a gene: 2. The CDR3 length is 12 residues. Per germline, CDR1 SGHAT and CDR2 FQNNGV. CDR3 coding DNA: TGTGCCAGCCGGCGGGGGTACAATGAGCAGTTCTTC. Its protein is CASRRGYNEQFF.

V and J are TRBV6-5 and TRBJ1-4; D unclear. The CDR3 has 12 residues. The V gene lost 4 bases and the J gene lost 8 bases, with 8 bases spanning the gap. CDR1 and CDR2 (germline): MNHEY, SVGAGI. This chain's CDR3 is CASSFWGEKLFF. As DNA, the CDR3 is TGTGCCAGCAGTTTTTGGGGAGAAAAACTGTTTTTT.

The chain uses TRBV28 and TRBJ2-4, with D uncertain. V gave up 3 bases and J gave up 1 base, with 1 base separating them. Germline CDR1 and CDR2: MDHEN and SYDVKM. There are 12 residues in the CDR3. CDR3 in amino acids: CASSFAKNIQYF. The CDR3 DNA reads TGTGCCAGCAGTTTTGCCAAAAACATTCAGTACTTC.

The chain links TRBV13 to TRBJ2-7; D perhaps matches TRBD1 (5 bases). The germline V gene encodes CDR1 PRHDT and CDR2 FYEKMQ (reference sequence). Trimming took off 7 bases at V and 1 base at J, with 14 bases between the two ends. CDR3 length: 14 amino acids. CDR3 DNA sequence: TGTGCCAGCAATTATGACAGTATGTCCTACGAGCAGTACTTC. This translates into CASNYDSMSYEQYF.

The V gene is TRBV6-1, the J gene TRBJ2-1; the match to TRBD2 covers 13 bases. Germline V gene sequence: CDR1 MNHNS, CDR2 SASEGT. CDR3 length equals 16 residues. V shed 7 bases, J shed 8 bases, and the junction held 11 bases outside the gene matches. CDR3 region: CASTRTSGGLADEQFF. For the CDR3, the DNA is TGTGCCAGCACCAGGACTAGCGGGGGACTGGCCGATGAGCAGTTCTTC.

The chain uses TRBV11-3 and TRBJ2-7; the D is unclear. Trimming removed 5 bases at V and 2 bases at J, with 10 bases between. CDR3 length: 13 amino acids. Germline CDR1 SGHNT, CDR2 YENEEA. The CDR3 here is CASSLQVTYEQYF. Here the CDR3 DNA reads TGTGCCAGCAGCCTCCAGGTCACCTACGAGCAGTACTTC.

The gene calls are TRBV4-2 and TRBJ1-5; D remains ambiguous. V dropped 1 base and J dropped 11 bases, with 21 bases sitting between them. The V gene's germline CDR1 is LGHNA and CDR2 YNFKEQ. This CDR3 contains 16 residues. CDR3 sequence reads: CASSQVSGVVIKAQHF. CDR3 nucleotides: TGTGCCAGCAGCCAAGTTTCGGGTGTCGTGATAAAAGCCCAGCATTTT.

V is TRBV19 and J is TRBJ2-2, with D maybe TRBD1 (6 bases). Germline loops: CDR1 LNHDA, CDR2 SQIVND (reference sequence). V lost 5 bases, J lost 1 base, and 8 bases lay in between. The CDR3 has 14 residues. This CDR3 reads CASSLQGNTGELFF. The CDR3 DNA follows: TGTGCCAGTAGTCTACAGGGGAACACCGGGGAGCTGTTTTTT.

V and J are TRBV20-1 and TRBJ1-4, with a tentative D call TRBD1 (6 bases). This CDR3 is built from 14 residues. CDR1 DFQATT and CDR2 SNEGSKA come from the germline V gene (reference sequence). V lost 3 bases to trimming and J lost 7 bases, with 15 bases between them. The CDR3 nucleotides read TGCAGTGCTAGGCCCAGGGGCTTAAGTGAAAAACTGTTTTTT. Its translation is CSARPRGLSEKLFF.

V is TRBV2 and J is TRBJ2-1, with no clear D. There are 16 residues in the CDR3. V was trimmed by 0 bases and J by 7 bases, leaving 16 bases between them. CDR1 is SNHLY and CDR2 is FYNNEI in the germline V gene. The chain's CDR3 is CASSEALGYPGNEQFF. The CDR3, as DNA: TGTGCCAGCAGTGAAGCGCTTGGTTATCCGGGTAATGAGCAGTTCTTC.

This chain connects TRBV5-1 to TRBJ2-2; no definite D call. This CDR3 region has 14 residues. Germline V gives CDR1 SGHRS, CDR2 YFSETQ. V lost 0 bases and J 1 base, leaving 4 bases between the germline ends. The CDR3 DNA reads as TGCGCCAGCAGCTTGGGCGGGAACACCGGGGAGCTGTTTTTT. The encoded protein is CASSLGGNTGELFF.

This chain connects TRBV12-3 or TRBV12-4 to TRBJ2-3, with TRBD2 matching 13 bases. The CDR3 spans 16 residues. Germline trimming cut 3 bases from V and 7 bases from J; bases unmatched to any gene: 7. CDR3 sequence (DNA): TGTGCCAGCAGTTTCCCTACTAGCGGGGGGGCAAATACGCAGTATTTT. The encoded protein is CASSFPTSGGANTQYF.

V gene TRBV14 combines with J gene TRBJ1-2, with D possibly being TRBD1 (6 bases). CDR3 length equals 13 residues. V was pared by 4 bases and J by 8 bases, with 14 bases between. CDR1 is SGHDN and CDR2 is FVKESK in the germline V gene. CDR3 protein: CASSPFTGIGYTF. The CDR3 region has the DNA TGTGCCAGCAGCCCCTTTACAGGGATCGGCTACACCTTC.

This chain joins TRBV7-3 and TRBJ2-5; D ambiguous. V lost 0 bases and J lost 4, with 0 bases in between. The CDR3 has 11 amino acids. Germline CDR1 SGHTA, CDR2 FQGTGA. CDR3 sequence: CASSLTETQYF. For the CDR3, the DNA is TGTGCCAGCAGCTTAACAGAGACCCAGTACTTC.

The V gene is TRBV2, the J gene TRBJ2-3; 11 positions match TRBD2. The CDR3 has 18 amino acids. J gave up 0 bases and V 6 bases, and 11 bases lay outside the gene matches. CDR1 is SNHLY and CDR2 is FYNNEI in the germline V gene. In nucleotides, the CDR3 is TGTGCCAGCAGCTCTGGACTAGCGGGCATGGCTAGCACAGATACGCAGTATTTT. This sequence encodes CASSSGLAGMASTDTQYF.

The CDR3 region is CASSFDQGNSPLHF. DNA of the CDR3: TGTGCCAGCAGTTTCGATCAGGGTAATTCACCCCTCCACTTT. The chain is built from TRBV12-3 or TRBV12-4 and TRBJ1-6; possible D gene TRBD1, 5 bases. The CDR3 is made up of 14 amino acids. The germline V and J ends were trimmed by 3 bases and 6 bases, with 9 bases remaining between them.

J is TRBJ2-3 and V is TRBV11-3; D is unresolved. Germline V gene lookup returns CDR1 SGHNT and CDR2 YENEEA. The CDR3 extends over 14 amino acids. The V end lost 1 base, the J end lost 1 base, and 6 bases lay between the germline ends. The CDR3 coding sequence is TGTGCCAGCAGCTTAGGTCGGGGCACAGATACGCAGTATTTT. Amino acids: CASSLGRGTDTQYF.

V usage is TRBV10-3 and J usage is TRBJ1-5; D gene uncertain. CDR1 and CDR2 (germline): ENHRY, SYGVKD. The CDR3 contains 14 residues. Trimming removed 2 bases at V and 2 bases at J, with 7 bases between. CDR3 nucleotide sequence: TGTGCCATCAGTGAGGGGAGAGGCAATCAGCCCCAGCATTTT. Translated, it gives CAISEGRGNQPQHF.

V gene TRBV4-3 combines with J gene TRBJ2-7; TRBD2 agrees at 7 bases. The CDR3 runs to 16 residues. Germline CDR1 reads LGHNA; CDR2 reads YSLEER. J gave up 3 bases and V 3 bases, and 11 bases lay outside the gene matches. As DNA, the CDR3 is TGCGCCAGCAGCCAGCCCGGACTAGGGTTAGGCTACGAGCAGTACTTC. Protein product: CASSQPGLGLGYEQYF.

This chain uses TRBV6-1 with TRBJ1-1; D might be TRBD1 (6 bases). From germline, CDR1 is MNHNS and CDR2 SASEGT. The CDR3 has 15 amino acids. V was pared by 4 bases and J by 0 bases, with 12 bases between. CDR3 sequence: CASSGRGGVNTEAFF. The CDR3 DNA is TGTGCCAGCAGTGGGAGGGGGGGTGTGAACACTGAAGCTTTCTTT.

This clonotype showed up just once. The chain combines TRBV18 with TRBJ2-4, with 7 positions matching TRBD2. CDR3 length equals 14 residues. CDR1 and CDR2 from the germline V gene are KGHSH and LQKENI. V trimming: 0 bases; J trimming: 9 bases; junction bases outside the gene matches: 5. CDR3 nucleotides: TGTGCCAGCTCACCACCGTGGAGGGAGGGCATTCAGTACTTC. Protein sequence: CASSPPWREGIQYF.

The rearrangement joins TRBV29-1 to TRBJ2-3; no definite D call. The CDR3 contains 12 residues. The V gene's germline CDR1 is SQVTM and CDR2 ANQGSEA. Trimming left V 2 bases short and J 1 base short, with 4 bases between. CDR3 nucleotides: TGCAGCGTTGAATTGCGCACAGATACGCAGTATTTT. Translation gives CSVELRTDTQYF.